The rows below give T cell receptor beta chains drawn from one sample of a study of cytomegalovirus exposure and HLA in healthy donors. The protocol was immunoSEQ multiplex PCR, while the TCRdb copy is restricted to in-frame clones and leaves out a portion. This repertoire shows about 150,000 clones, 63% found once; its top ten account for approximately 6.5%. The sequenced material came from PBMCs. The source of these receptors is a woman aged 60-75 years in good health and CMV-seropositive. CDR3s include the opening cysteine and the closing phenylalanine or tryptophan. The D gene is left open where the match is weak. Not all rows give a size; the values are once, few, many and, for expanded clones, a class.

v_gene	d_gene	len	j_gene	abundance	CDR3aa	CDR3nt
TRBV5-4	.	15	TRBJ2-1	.	CASSLDSRSYNEQFF	TGTGCCAGCAGCTTGGACTCGCGGTCCTACAATGAGCAGTTCTTC
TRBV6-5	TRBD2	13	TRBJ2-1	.	CASWDYSYNEQFF	TGTGCCAGTTGGGACTACTCCTACAATGAGCAGTTCTTC
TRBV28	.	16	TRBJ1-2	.	CASSLASGQQGHGYTF	TGTGCCAGCAGTTTGGCGTCGGGGCAACAGGGCCATGGCTACACCTTC
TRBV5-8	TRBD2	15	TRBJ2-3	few	CASSGGLQRGDTQYF	TGTGCCAGCAGTGGGGGGTTACAGCGGGGAGATACGCAGTATTTT
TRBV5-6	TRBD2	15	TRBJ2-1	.	CASSPGGRSYNEQFF	TGTGCCAGCAGCCCGGGAGGGAGGTCCTACAATGAGCAGTTCTTC
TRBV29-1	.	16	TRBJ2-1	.	CSVSDRSANSYNEQFF	TGCAGCGTTAGCGACAGAAGTGCTAACTCCTACAATGAGCAGTTCTTC
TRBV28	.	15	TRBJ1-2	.	CASSQGRRTNYGYTF	TGTGCCAGCAGTCAGGGAAGGAGAACGAACTATGGCTACACCTTC
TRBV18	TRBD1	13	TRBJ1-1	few	CASSPDRGVNPFF	TGTGCCAGCTCACCCGACAGGGGGGTAAACCCTTTCTTT
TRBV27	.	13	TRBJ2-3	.	CASRQGYTDTQYF	TGTGCCAGCAGGCAGGGATACACAGATACGCAGTATTTT
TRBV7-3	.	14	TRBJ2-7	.	CASSYAVGSYEQYF	TGTGCCAGCAGTTACGCCGTCGGGAGCTACGAGCAGTACTTC
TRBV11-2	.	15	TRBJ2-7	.	CASSFVTDSTYEQYF	TGTGCCAGCAGCTTCGTCACGGACAGTACCTACGAGCAGTACTTC
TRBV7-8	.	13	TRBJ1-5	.	CASSLVDNQPQHF	TGTGCCAGCAGCTTAGTAGACAATCAGCCCCAGCATTTT
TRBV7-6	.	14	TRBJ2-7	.	CASSQRRESGEQYF	TGTGCCAGCAGCCAGCGGCGGGAATCGGGCGAGCAGTACTTC
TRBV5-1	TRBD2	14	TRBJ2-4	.	CASSLLAGENIQYF	TGCGCCAGCAGCTTGCTAGCGGGAGAAAACATTCAGTACTTC
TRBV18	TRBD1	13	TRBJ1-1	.	CASSGDRVTEAFF	TGTGCCAGCTCCGGGGACAGGGTGACTGAAGCTTTCTTT
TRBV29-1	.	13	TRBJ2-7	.	CSVSAALGAEQYF	TGCAGCGTATCAGCGGCTTTGGGGGCCGAGCAGTACTTC
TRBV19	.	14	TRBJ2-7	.	CASSYRAATYEQYF	TGTGCCAGTAGTTACAGGGCCGCTACCTACGAGCAGTACTTC
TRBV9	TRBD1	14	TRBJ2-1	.	CASSPGQGINEQFF	TGTGCCAGCAGCCCGGGACAGGGAATCAATGAGCAGTTCTTC
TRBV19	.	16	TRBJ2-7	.	CASSTQHRGLFYEQYF	TGTGCCAGTAGTACACAGCACAGGGGACTCTTCTACGAGCAGTACTTC
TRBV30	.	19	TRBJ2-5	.	CAWSVPDPDRQFSQETQYF	TGTGCCTGGAGTGTCCCCGATCCCGACAGGCAGTTCTCCCAAGAGACCCAGTACTTC
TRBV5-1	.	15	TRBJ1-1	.	CASSSIPGGNTEAFF	TGCGCCAGCAGCTCTATTCCTGGGGGCAACACTGAAGCTTTCTTT
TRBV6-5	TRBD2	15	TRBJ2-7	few	CASSYGAGVGYEQYF	TGTGCCAGCAGTTACGGGGCGGGGGTAGGTTACGAGCAGTACTTC
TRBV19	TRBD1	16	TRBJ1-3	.	CASSTTQGAAGNTIYF	TGTGCCAGTTCTACAACCCAGGGGGCAGCTGGAAACACCATATATTTT